The source of this T cell receptor beta chain is a study of OX40 agonist ivuxolimab in advanced cancers. The protocol was immunoSEQ multiplex PCR, while the TCRdb copy is restricted to in-frame clones and leaves out a portion. Of about 94,000 clones in the sample, 80% to 90% are singletons; the top ten hold more than 0.25%. The clonotype originates from an adult with an advanced solid tumor such as melanoma, head and neck, liver or kidney cancer. The material sequenced was CD4+ or CD8+ T cells sorted from blood, taken in a trial of the OX40 agonist ivuxolimab.

The CDR3: CASSSTGTGGFNQPQHF. CDR3 DNA sequence: TGTGCCAGCAGCTCTACCGGGACAGGGGGATTCAATCAGCCCCAGCATTTT. V usage is TRBV27 and J usage is TRBJ1-5; 11 bases are a match to TRBD1. The CDR3 is 17 amino acids. Germline lookup yields CDR1 MNHEY and CDR2 SMNVEV (reference sequence). Trimming removed 6 bases from V and 3 bases from J; junction bases left unmatched: 10.